These 21 T cell receptor beta chains were sequenced from one sample in a study of blood T cell repertoires in COVID-19. Here immunoSEQ multiplex PCR was the method, and the copy in TCRdb shows in-frame clones only, minus some. The data show about 48,000 clones, 85% to 90% seen once. The sequenced sample consisted of peripheral blood. The receptors derive from a woman in her sixties with acute or convalescent COVID-19.

The chain employs TRBV7-6 and TRBJ2-1; D may be TRBD1 (6 bases). V lost 1 base and J 6 bases, leaving 16 bases between the germline ends. The CDR3 extends over 16 amino acids. Germline V gene sequence: CDR1 SGHVS, CDR2 FNYEAQ. The CDR3 spells CASSLVGGGHGNEQFF. The CDR3 nucleotides read TGTGCCAGCAGCTTAGTAGGGGGTGGTCATGGCAATGAGCAGTTCTTC.

The chain joins TRBV19 to TRBJ1-6, with 10 nucleotides matching TRBD1. This CDR3 comprises 15 residues. Germline V lookup: CDR1 LNHDA, CDR2 SQIVND (reference sequence). Trimming took 7 bases from V and 8 from J; bases not matched to a gene: 8. CDR3 region: CASTLGQGPDSPLHF. As DNA, the CDR3 is TGTGCCAGTACCTTGGGACAGGGGCCGGATTCACCCCTCCACTTT. The variable domain in full, completed from reference TRBV19 and TRBJ1-6, reads DGGITQSPKYLFRKEGQNVTLSCEQNLNHDAMYWYRQDPGQGLRLIYYSQIVNDFQKGDIAEGYSVSREKKESFPLTVTSAQKNPTAFYLCASTLGQGPDSPLHFGNGTRLTVT.

The rearrangement links TRBV6-6 to TRBJ1-1; the match to TRBD1 covers 10 bases. The germline gives CDR1 MNHNY, CDR2 SVGAGI (reference sequence). The CDR3 totals 13 residues. V trimming: 4 bases; J trimming: 6 bases; junction bases outside the gene matches: 2. CDR3 bases: TGTGCCAGCAGTTTCGGGACAGGGGCTGAAGCTTTCTTT. This gives the protein CASSFGTGAEAFF.

J is TRBJ1-1 and V is TRBV6-5; 9 nucleotides align to TRBD1. Germline CDR1 is MNHEY and CDR2 is SVGAGI. CDR3 length: 15 amino acids. J gave up 5 bases and V 7 bases, and 11 bases lay outside the gene matches. CDR3 in amino acids: CASTWGTGQGTEAFF. CDR3 in DNA: TGTGCCAGCACCTGGGGGACTGGACAGGGGACTGAAGCTTTCTTT.

This clone was detected a few times. The chain employs TRBV2 and TRBJ2-1; TRBD2 matches 9 bases. The CDR3 is 17 residues long. V dropped 3 bases and J dropped 5; count of bases not matched to a gene: 11. CDR1 is SNHLY, CDR2 FYNNEI, per germline. The CDR3 protein is CASSEGKGLAGNNEQFF. The CDR3 bases are TGTGCCAGCAGTGAGGGGAAGGGGCTAGCGGGGAACAATGAGCAGTTCTTC.

The CDR3 nucleotides are TGTGCCACCAGCAGAGACAGGGTAGAGACTGAAGCTTTCTTT. Protein: CATSRDRVETEAFF. The rearrangement links TRBV15 to TRBJ1-1, with D perhaps TRBD1 (5 bases). This CDR3 spans 14 amino acids. V dropped 0 bases and J dropped 5 bases, with 10 bases sitting between them. Germline CDR1 LNHNV, CDR2 YYDKDF (reference sequence). The full variable domain, rest sourced from reference TRBV15 and TRBJ1-1, is DAMVIQNPRYQVTQFGKPVTLSCSQTLNHNVMYWYQQKSSQAPKLLFHYYDKDFNNEADTPDNFQSRRPNTSFCFLDIRSPGLGDTAMYLCATSRDRVETEAFFGQGTRLTVV.

The chain combines TRBV11-2 with TRBJ1-2, with unresolved D. The germline CDR1 and CDR2 sequences are SGHAT and FQNNGV. Trimming shortened V by 3 bases and J by 7 bases, and 15 bases separated the two germline ends. CDR3 length: 14 amino acids. The chain's CDR3 is CASSFEGPLRGYTF. For the CDR3, the DNA is TGTGCCAGCAGCTTTGAGGGCCCCTTGCGTGGCTACACCTTC.

This sequence joins TRBV9 and TRBJ2-7; 10 bases fit TRBD2. CDR3 length: 15 amino acids. Trimming at V came to 3 bases and at J to 6 bases, leaving 9 bases not matched to a gene. CDR1 is SGDLS, CDR2 YYNGEE, per germline. CDR3 DNA: TGTGCCAGCAGCGGGGCTAGCGGGAGTGAACGCGAGCAGTACTTC. It translates to CASSGASGSEREQYF.

This chain joins TRBV7-2 and TRBJ2-2; 11 nucleotides line up with TRBD2. V lost 8 bases and J lost 3; bases outside the gene matches: 2. The CDR3 covers 14 residues. Per the germline V gene, CDR1 is SGHTA and CDR2 is FQGNSA. CDR3 loop: CASHSGRDTGELFF. The CDR3, as DNA: TGTGCCAGCCATAGCGGGAGGGACACCGGGGAGCTGTTTTTT.

The V call is TRBV19, the J call TRBJ2-7, with D tentatively TRBD2 (6 bases). Germline-derived CDR1 and CDR2 are LNHDA and SQIVND (reference sequence). Trimming cost V 4 bases and J 8 bases, with 15 bases left between them. This CDR3 has 13 residues. CDR3 nucleotide sequence: TGTGCCAGTAGTACCGCGGGCGGGATGCAGCAGTACTTC. This codes for CASSTAGGMQQYF.

The V call is TRBV5-4, the J call TRBJ2-5, with D tentatively TRBD1 (6 bases). Trimming removed 10 bases from V and 2 bases from J, with 15 bases in between. CDR1 and CDR2 from the germline V gene are SGHNT and YYREEE (reference sequence). CDR3 size: 13 residues. The CDR3 sequence: CALRTQGQETQYF. Here the CDR3 DNA reads TGTGCCCTCCGGACCCAGGGGCAAGAGACCCAGTACTTC.

The rearrangement joins TRBV7-3 to TRBJ2-5, with 8 bases aligning to TRBD2. CDR3 size: 15 residues. Losses at the gene ends were 3 bases for V and 2 bases for J; bases not matched to a gene: 5. CDR1 SGHTA and CDR2 FQGTGA come from the germline V gene. The CDR3 DNA sequence: TGTGCCAGCAGCTTTACTGGCGGGAGGCAAGAGACCCAGTACTTC. It specifies CASSFTGGRQETQYF.

V is TRBV19 and J is TRBJ1-2, with 8 bases fitting TRBD1. Germline V gene sequence: CDR1 LNHDA, CDR2 SQIVND (reference sequence). This CDR3 contains 16 residues. J lost 2 bases, V lost 7 bases, and 12 bases had no gene match. The CDR3 here is CASTTQAGGLNYGYTF. The CDR3 region has the DNA TGTGCCAGTACGACTCAAGCAGGGGGCTTAAACTATGGCTACACCTTC.

This clone was picked up one time. V and J are TRBV19 and TRBJ1-5; no firm D call. Germline V gene sequence: CDR1 LNHDA, CDR2 SQIVND (reference sequence). The CDR3 is 14 amino acids. V lost 1 base and J lost 4, with 8 bases in between. CDR3 residues: CASSIGRVNQPQHF. The CDR3 bases are TGTGCCAGTAGTATAGGGCGGGTGAATCAGCCCCAGCATTTT.

In nucleotides, the CDR3 is TGCAGCGTCCAAACCCGGTCAGGCCTGAACACTGAAGCTTTCTTT. Its translation is CSVQTRSGLNTEAFF. The V and J genes are TRBV29-1 and TRBJ1-1; D remains unclear. The CDR3 consists of 15 residues. Trimming shortened V by 6 bases and J by 0 bases, and 17 bases separated the two germline ends. Germline loops: CDR1 SQVTM, CDR2 ANQGSEA.

V is TRBV4-3 and J is TRBJ1-1, with D unclear. Germline V gene lookup returns CDR1 LGHNA and CDR2 YSLEER. The CDR3 extends over 16 amino acids. The V gene lost 4 bases and the J gene lost 0 bases, with 15 bases spanning the gap. In DNA form, the CDR3 reads TGCGCCAGCAGCCGTGGACCCCCGGGGTTGAACACTGAAGCTTTCTTT. Its translation is CASSRGPPGLNTEAFF.

This clone was counted only a few times. The V call is TRBV6-4, the J call TRBJ1-6; D uncertain. The CDR3 is 13 amino acids. Trimming removed 3 bases from V and 13 bases from J, with 13 bases in between. CDR1 and CDR2 (germline): MRHNA, SNTAGT. The CDR3 DNA is TGTGCCAGCAGTGAAGACACAGTGAGCCCCCTCCACTTT. This sequence encodes CASSEDTVSPLHF.

This clone was counted once. The genes are TRBV5-4 and TRBJ2-5; 9 bases align to TRBD2. After removal of 10 bases from V and 5 bases from J, the junction contained 15 bases not matched to a gene. CDR1 is SGHNT, CDR2 YYREEE, per germline (reference sequence). The CDR3 has 15 amino acids. The chain's CDR3 is CAYLAGASAFETQYF. The CDR3 DNA reads as TGTGCCTACTTAGCGGGGGCTTCTGCATTCGAGACCCAGTACTTC.

The chain recombines TRBV11-2 with TRBJ2-1; D gene uncertain. This CDR3 is 12 amino acids long. Per germline, CDR1 SGHAT and CDR2 FQNNGV. Deletions cut 6 bases from V and 7 bases from J, with 10 bases between. CDR3 nucleotide sequence: TGTGCCAGCAGTTTAATCGCGAATGAGCAGTTCTTC. Translating gives CASSLIANEQFF.

This clone has just one count. The genes are TRBV7-8 and TRBJ2-7; TRBD2 is a possible D gene (7 bases). CDR1 is SGHVS, CDR2 FQNEAQ, per germline. This CDR3 region has 16 residues. Trimming removed 5 bases at V and 3 bases at J, with 20 bases between. This CDR3 is CASSRARAGAHYEQYF. The CDR3, as DNA: TGTGCCAGCAGCCGAGCCCGGGCGGGGGCGCACTACGAGCAGTACTTC.

This clone was detected once. Germline is not matched at one junction end, which may reflect a read error. The rearrangement links TRBV7-9 to TRBJ1-2, with D perhaps matching TRBD1 (5 bases). The germline CDR1 and CDR2 sequences are SEHNR and FQNEAQ (reference sequence). The CDR3 runs 15 residues. CDR3 bases: TGTGCCAGCAGCGTAGCCCAGGGTTTGAGCTATGGCTACACCTTC. This codes for CASSVAQGLSYGYTF.